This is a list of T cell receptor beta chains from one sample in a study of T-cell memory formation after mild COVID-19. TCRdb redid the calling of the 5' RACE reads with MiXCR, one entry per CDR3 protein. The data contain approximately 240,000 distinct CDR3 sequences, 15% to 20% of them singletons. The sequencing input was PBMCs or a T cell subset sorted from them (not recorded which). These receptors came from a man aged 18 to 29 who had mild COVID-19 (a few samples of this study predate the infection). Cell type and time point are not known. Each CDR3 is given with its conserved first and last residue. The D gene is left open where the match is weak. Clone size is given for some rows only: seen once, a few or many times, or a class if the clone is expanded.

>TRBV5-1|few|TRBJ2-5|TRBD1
CASSVGTAILQETQYF
TGCGCCAGCAGCGTCGGGACAGCGATCCTTCAAGAGACCCAGTACTTC
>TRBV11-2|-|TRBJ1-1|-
CASSLVIDTEAFF
TGTGCCAGCAGCCTTGTGATAGACACTGAAGCTTTCTTT
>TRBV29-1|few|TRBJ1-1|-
CSVLQMMNTEAFF
TGCAGCGTTCTTCAGATGATGAACACTGAAGCTTTCTTT
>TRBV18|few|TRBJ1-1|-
CASSRNRDSEAFF
TGTGCCAGCTCACGAAACAGGGATTCTGAAGCTTTCTTT
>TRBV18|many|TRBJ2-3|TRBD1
CASSPTGVSTDTQYF
TGTGCCAGCTCACCAACAGGGGTTAGCACAGATACGCAGTATTTT
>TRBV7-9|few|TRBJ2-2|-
CASSRRTRDTGELFF
TGTGCCAGCAGCCGGAGAACCAGGGACACCGGGGAGCTGTTTTTT
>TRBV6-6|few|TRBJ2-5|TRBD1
CASTLTGRETQYF
TGTGCCAGCACCTTGACAGGGAGAGAGACCCAGTACTTC
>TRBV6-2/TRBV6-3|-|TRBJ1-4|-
CASTDSGFSTNEKLFF
TGTGCCAGCACCGATTCTGGATTTTCAACTAATGAAAAACTGTTTTTT
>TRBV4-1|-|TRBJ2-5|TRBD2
CASSQVYLAGGPSQETQYF
TGCGCCAGCAGCCAAGTTTATCTAGCGGGGGGGCCTTCCCAAGAGACCCAGTACTTC
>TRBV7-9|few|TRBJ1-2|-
CASSAEPSSGYTF
TGTGCCAGCAGCGCGGAACCTTCTTCGGGCTACACCTTC
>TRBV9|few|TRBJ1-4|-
CASSARGNKEKLFF
TGTGCCAGCAGCGCCCGAGGGAACAAGGAAAAACTGTTTTTT
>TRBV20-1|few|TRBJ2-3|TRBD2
CSAPGTSFDTQYF
TGCAGTGCTCCCGGGACTAGCTTTGACACGCAGTATTTT
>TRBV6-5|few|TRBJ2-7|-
CASSYSAGSEQYF
TGTGCCAGCAGTTACTCAGCCGGGTCCGAGCAGTACTTC
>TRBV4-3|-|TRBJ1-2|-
CASSQVPGSGAGYTF
TGCGCCAGCAGCCAAGTTCCTGGTTCGGGGGCTGGCTACACCTTC
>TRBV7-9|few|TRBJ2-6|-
CAISVGANVLTF
TGTGCCATCTCGGTGGGGGCCAACGTCCTGACTTTC
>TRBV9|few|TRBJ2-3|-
CASSPEGYTQYF
TGTGCCAGCAGCCCAGAAGGGTATACGCAGTATTTT
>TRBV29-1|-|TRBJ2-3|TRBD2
CSVEPGTSGGGGTQYF
TGCAGCGTTGAGCCCGGGACTAGCGGGGGAGGTGGTACGCAGTATTTT
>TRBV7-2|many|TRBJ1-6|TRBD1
CASSQRDRGTLHF
TGTGCCAGCAGCCAACGGGACAGGGGAACCCTCCACTTT
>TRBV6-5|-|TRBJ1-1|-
CASSFVTPGTVNTEAFF
TGTGCCAGCAGTTTCGTCACCCCCGGGACGGTGAACACTGAAGCTTTCTTT
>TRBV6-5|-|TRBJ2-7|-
CASSRRDWYEQYF
TGTGCCAGCAGTCGGAGGGATTGGTACGAGCAGTACTTC
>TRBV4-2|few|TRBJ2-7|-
CASSQDPVTYEQYF
TGTGCCAGCAGCCAAGATCCGGTGACGTACGAGCAGTACTTC
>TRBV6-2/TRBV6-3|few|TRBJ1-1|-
CASSPQNTEAFF
TGTGCCAGCAGCCCACAGAACACTGAAGCTTTCTTT
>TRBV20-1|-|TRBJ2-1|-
CSAQTYQSSYNEQFF
TGCAGTGCTCAGACATATCAGAGCTCCTACAATGAGCAGTTCTTC
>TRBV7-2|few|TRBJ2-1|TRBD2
CASSLGSLAGGRNEQFF
TGTGCCAGCAGCTTAGGGAGTTTAGCGGGGGGGAGGAATGAGCAGTTCTTC
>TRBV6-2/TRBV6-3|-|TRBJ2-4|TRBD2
CASSWTSVRGIQYF
TGTGCCAGCAGTTGGACTAGCGTACGGGGCATTCAGTACTTC
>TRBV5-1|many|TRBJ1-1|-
CASSLSPGVESTEAFF
TGCGCCAGCAGCTTGTCCCCAGGGGTTGAAAGCACTGAAGCTTTCTTT
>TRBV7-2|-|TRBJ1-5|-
CASSLSPNQPQHF
TGTGCCAGCAGCTTATCCCCAAATCAGCCCCAGCATTTT
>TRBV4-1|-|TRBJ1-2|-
CASSRTGQNSGYTF
TGCGCCAGCAGCCGGACGGGGCAGAATAGTGGCTACACCTTC
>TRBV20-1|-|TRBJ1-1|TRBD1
CSALYRGRSTEAFF
TGCAGTGCTTTATACAGGGGGCGTAGCACTGAAGCTTTCTTT
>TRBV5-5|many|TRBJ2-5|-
CASSFRRETQYF
TGTGCCAGCAGCTTCAGGAGAGAGACCCAGTACTTC
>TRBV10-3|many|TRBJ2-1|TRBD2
CAISASGGDNEQFF
TGTGCCATCAGTGCCAGCGGGGGGGATAATGAGCAGTTCTTC
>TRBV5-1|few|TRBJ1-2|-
CASSLEGPLNGYTF
TGCGCCAGCAGCTTGGAGGGGCCCTTGAATGGCTACACCTTC
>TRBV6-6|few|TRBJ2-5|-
CASSTPVGETQYF
TGTGCCAGCAGTACCCCGGTGGGGGAGACCCAGTACTTC
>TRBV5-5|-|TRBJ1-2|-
CASSLTGTSYGYTF
TGTGCCAGCAGCTTGACCGGGACCTCCTATGGCTACACCTTC
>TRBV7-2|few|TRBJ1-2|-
CASSLVVRHGDGYTF
TGTGCCAGCAGCTTAGTTGTAAGACACGGCGATGGCTACACCTTC
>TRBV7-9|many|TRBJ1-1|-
CASSPRGNTEAFF
TGTGCCAGCAGCCCCAGGGGGAACACTGAAGCTTTCTTT
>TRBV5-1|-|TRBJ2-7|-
CASSLAGGDHEQYF
TGCGCCAGCAGCTTGGCCGGAGGGGACCACGAGCAGTACTTC
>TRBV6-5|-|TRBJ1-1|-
CASSRQYTEAFF
TGTGCCAGCAGCAGACAGTACACTGAAGCTTTCTTT
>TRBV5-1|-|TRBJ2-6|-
CASSSSPMGSGANVLTF
TGCGCCAGCAGCTCCTCCCCGATGGGGTCTGGGGCCAACGTCCTGACTTTC
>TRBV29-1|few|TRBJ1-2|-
CSVVYRGRDYGYTF
TGCAGCGTTGTTTATCGCGGACGTGACTATGGCTACACCTTC
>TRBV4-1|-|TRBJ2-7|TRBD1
CASSLRDRGLYEQYF
TGCGCCAGCAGCCTCCGGGACAGGGGGCTCTACGAGCAGTACTTC
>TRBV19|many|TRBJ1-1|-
CASWFDAEAFF
TGTGCCAGTTGGTTCGACGCTGAAGCTTTCTTT
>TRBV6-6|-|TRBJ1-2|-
CASRNVGGYTF
TGTGCCAGCAGAAACGTGGGCGGCTACACCTTC
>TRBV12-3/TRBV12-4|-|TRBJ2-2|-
CASSFPKGGAGELFF
TGTGCCAGCAGTTTCCCTAAGGGGGGGGCCGGGGAGCTGTTTTTT
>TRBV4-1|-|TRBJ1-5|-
CASSRGGGHNQPQHF
TGCGCCAGCAGCCGCGGTGGGGGACACAATCAGCCCCAGCATTTT
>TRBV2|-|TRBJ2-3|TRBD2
CASSEGTSGDTQYF
TGTGCCAGCAGTGAAGGGACTAGCGGCGACACGCAGTATTTT
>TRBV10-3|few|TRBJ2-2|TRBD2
CAISPGTSGGTNTGELFF
TGTGCCATCAGTCCCGGGACTAGCGGGGGGACGAACACCGGGGAGCTGTTTTTT
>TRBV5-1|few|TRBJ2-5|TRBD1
CASSGGQGRETQYF
TGCGCCAGCAGCGGGGGACAGGGTCGCGAGACCCAGTACTTC